This T cell receptor (beta chain) came from a study of coeliac disease. Study-wide results and caveats: TRB repertoires were largely private, with most amino acid sequences found in only one sample. Active celiac intraepithelial and lamina propria samples had lower TRB and TRG clonality than control samples.

To note about this clone: Its matching antigen is unknown.

Profiling relied on immunoSEQ multiplex PCR, and the TCRdb table lists in-frame clones only, not all of them. The table includes about 5,400 clones, around 52% detected once. This sequence originates from a woman in her twenties or thirties with active celiac disease. The material sequenced was intraepithelial lymphocytes from the gut.

CDR3 in DNA: TGTGCCAGCAGCCACTTTGGGGGGACAGGAAACTACGAGCAGTACTTC. It translates to CASSHFGGTGNYEQYF. This chain links TRBV14 with TRBJ2-7; 8 bases map to TRBD1. This CDR3 spans 16 amino acids. V gave up 3 bases and J gave up 3 bases; unmatched junction bases: 10. The germline CDR1 and CDR2 sequences are SGHDN and FVKESK. The full variable domain, rest sourced from reference TRBV14 and TRBJ2-7, is EAGVTQFPSHSVIEKGQTVTLRCDPISGHDNLYWYRRVMGKEIKFLLHFVKESKQDESGMPNNRFLAERTGGTYSTLKVQPAELEDSGVYFCASSHFGGTGNYEQYFGPGTRLTVT.